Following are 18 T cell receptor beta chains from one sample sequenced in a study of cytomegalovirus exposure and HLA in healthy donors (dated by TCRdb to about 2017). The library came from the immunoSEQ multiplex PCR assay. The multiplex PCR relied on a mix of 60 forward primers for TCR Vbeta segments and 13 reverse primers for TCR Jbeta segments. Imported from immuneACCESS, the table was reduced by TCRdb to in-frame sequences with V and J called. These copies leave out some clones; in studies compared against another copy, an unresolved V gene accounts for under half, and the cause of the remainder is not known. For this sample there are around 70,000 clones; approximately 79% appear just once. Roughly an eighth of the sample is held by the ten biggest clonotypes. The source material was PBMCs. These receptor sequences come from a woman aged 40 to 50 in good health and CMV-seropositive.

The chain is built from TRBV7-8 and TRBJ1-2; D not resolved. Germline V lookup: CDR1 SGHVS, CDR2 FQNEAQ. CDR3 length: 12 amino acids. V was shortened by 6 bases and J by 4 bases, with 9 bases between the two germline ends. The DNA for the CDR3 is TGTGCCAGCAGTCTAGATGCCTATGGCTACACCTTC. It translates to CASSLDAYGYTF.

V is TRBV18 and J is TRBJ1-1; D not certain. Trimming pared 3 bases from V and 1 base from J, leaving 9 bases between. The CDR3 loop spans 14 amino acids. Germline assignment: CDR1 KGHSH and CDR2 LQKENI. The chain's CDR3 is CASSPGGGNTEAFF. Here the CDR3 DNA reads TGTGCCAGCTCACCCGGAGGAGGGAACACTGAAGCTTTCTTT.

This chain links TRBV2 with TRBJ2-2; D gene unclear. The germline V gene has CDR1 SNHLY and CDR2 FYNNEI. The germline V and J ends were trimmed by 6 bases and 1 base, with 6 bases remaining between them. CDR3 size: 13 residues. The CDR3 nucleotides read TGTGCCAGCAGCCGACAGAACACCGGGGAGCTGTTTTTT. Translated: CASSRQNTGELFF.

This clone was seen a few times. The CDR3 region has the DNA TGTGCCAGCAGCTTAGGGGGACACTATGGCTACACCTTC. Translation: CASSLGGHYGYTF. The chain joins TRBV5-4 to TRBJ1-2; D might be TRBD1 (6 bases). Germline V gene sequence: CDR1 SGHNT, CDR2 YYREEE (reference sequence). The CDR3 is 13 amino acids. V was cut by 2 bases and J by 3 bases, with 8 bases left in between.

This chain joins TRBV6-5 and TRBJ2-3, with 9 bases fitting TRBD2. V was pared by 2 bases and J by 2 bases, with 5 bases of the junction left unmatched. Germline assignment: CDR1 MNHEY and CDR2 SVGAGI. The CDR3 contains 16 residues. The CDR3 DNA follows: TGTGCCAGCAGTTACGGGCGCGGGGGGGCCACAGATACGCAGTATTTT. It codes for CASSYGRGGATDTQYF.

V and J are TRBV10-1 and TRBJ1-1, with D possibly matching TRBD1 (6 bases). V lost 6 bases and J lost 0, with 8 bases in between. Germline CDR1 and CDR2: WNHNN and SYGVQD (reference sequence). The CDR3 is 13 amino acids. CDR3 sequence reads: CASRDSLNTEAFF. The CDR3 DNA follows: TGCGCCAGCAGGGACAGCTTGAACACTGAAGCTTTCTTT.

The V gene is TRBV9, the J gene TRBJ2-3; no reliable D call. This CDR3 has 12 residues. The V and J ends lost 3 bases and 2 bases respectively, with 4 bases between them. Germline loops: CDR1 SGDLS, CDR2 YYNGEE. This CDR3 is CASSAHTDTQYF. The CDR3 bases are TGTGCCAGCAGCGCCCACACAGATACGCAGTATTTT.

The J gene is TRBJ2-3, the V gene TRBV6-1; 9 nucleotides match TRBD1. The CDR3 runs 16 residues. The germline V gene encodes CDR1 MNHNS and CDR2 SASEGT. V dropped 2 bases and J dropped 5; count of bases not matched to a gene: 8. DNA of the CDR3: TGTGCCAGCAGTGAAATAGGACAGGGGAGTGGAGATACGCAGTATTTT. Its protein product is CASSEIGQGSGDTQYF.

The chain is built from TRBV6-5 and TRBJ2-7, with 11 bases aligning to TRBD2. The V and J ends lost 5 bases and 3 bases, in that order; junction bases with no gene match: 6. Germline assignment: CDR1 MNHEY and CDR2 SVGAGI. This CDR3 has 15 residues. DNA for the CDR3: TGTGCCAGCAGTCAACTAGCGGGGGCATACTACGAGCAGTACTTC. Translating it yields CASSQLAGAYYEQYF.

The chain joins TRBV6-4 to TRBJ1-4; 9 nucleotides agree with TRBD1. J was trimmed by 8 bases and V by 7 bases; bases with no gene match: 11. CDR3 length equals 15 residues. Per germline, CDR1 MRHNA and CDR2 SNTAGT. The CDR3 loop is CASTQTGGFREKLFF. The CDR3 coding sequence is TGTGCCAGCACCCAGACAGGGGGATTTAGAGAAAAACTGTTTTTT.

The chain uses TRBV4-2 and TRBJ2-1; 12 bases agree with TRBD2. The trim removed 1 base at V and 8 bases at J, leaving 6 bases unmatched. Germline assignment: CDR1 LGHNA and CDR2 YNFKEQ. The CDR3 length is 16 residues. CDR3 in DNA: TGTGCCAGCAGCCAAGTTCTAGCGGGGGGGCCAGATGAGCAGTTCTTC. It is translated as CASSQVLAGGPDEQFF.

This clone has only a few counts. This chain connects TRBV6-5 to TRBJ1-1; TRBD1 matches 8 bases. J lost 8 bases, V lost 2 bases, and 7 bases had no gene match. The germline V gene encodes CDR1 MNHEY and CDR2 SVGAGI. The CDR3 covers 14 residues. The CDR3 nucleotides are TGTGCCAGCAGTTACCCGGACAGGGCGGAGGAAGCTTTCTTT. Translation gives CASSYPDRAEEAFF.

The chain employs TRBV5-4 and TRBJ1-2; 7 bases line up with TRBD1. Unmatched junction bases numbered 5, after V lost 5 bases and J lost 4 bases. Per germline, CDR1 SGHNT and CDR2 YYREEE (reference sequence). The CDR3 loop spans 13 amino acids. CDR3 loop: CASRVTGVYGYTF. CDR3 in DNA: TGTGCCAGCAGGGTTACAGGGGTCTATGGCTACACCTTC. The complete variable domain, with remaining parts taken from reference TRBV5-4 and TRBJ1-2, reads ETGVTQSPTHLIKTRGQQVTLRCSSQSGHNTVSWYQQALGQGPQFIFQYYREEENGRGNFPPRFSGLQFPNYSSELNVNALELDDSALYLCASRVTGVYGYTFGSGTRLTVV.

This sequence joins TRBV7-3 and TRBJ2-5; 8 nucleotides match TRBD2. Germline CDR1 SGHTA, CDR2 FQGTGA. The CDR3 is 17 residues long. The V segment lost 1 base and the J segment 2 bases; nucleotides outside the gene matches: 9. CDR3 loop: CASSLIGRGAPQETQYF. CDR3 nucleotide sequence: TGTGCCAGCAGCTTAATCGGGCGGGGGGCCCCTCAAGAGACCCAGTACTTC.

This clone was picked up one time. CDR3 DNA: TGTGCCAGCAGTCCACTAGCGGGGGTAAACCACGAGCAGTACTTC. It translates to CASSPLAGVNHEQYF. The rearrangement links TRBV27 to TRBJ2-7; 11 nucleotides agree with TRBD2. This CDR3 has 15 amino acids. Germline CDR1 and CDR2: MNHEY and SMNVEV (reference sequence). V lost 5 bases, J lost 5 bases, and 8 bases stayed unmatched.

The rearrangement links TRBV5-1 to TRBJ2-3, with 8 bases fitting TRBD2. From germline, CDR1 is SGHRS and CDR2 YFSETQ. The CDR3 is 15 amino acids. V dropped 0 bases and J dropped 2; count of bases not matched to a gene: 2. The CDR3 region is CASSLEAGDTDTQYF. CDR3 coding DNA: TGCGCCAGCAGCTTGGAAGCGGGGGACACAGATACGCAGTATTTT.

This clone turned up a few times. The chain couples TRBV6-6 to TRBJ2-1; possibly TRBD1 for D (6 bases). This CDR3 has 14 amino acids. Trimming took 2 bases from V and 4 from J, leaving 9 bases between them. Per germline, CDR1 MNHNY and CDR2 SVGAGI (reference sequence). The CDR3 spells CASSYRDKYNEQFF. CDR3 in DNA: TGTGCCAGCAGTTACCGGGACAAGTACAATGAGCAGTTCTTC.

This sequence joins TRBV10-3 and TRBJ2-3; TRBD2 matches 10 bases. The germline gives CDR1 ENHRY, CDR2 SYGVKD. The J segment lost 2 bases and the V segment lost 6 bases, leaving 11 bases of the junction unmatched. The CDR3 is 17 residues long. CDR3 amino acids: CAIRQPTSGYATDTQYF. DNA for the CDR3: TGTGCCATCAGGCAACCGACTAGCGGGTACGCCACAGATACGCAGTATTTT.